The 16 T cell receptor beta chains below come from one sample, sequenced in a study of blood T cell repertoires in COVID-19. Method: immunoSEQ multiplex PCR; TCRdb's copy keeps in-frame clones and lacks some. The repertoire consists of 75,000 to 100,000 clones, with around 90% occurring once and the leading ten covering roughly 5.7%. Sequencing used peripheral blood. The receptors derive from a man in his fifties or sixties with acute or convalescent COVID-19.

This clone was seen once. The CDR3 reads CASSEGLTGTGTYNEQFF. CDR3 DNA sequence: TGTGCCAGCAGTGAGGGCCTAACCGGGACAGGGACATACAATGAGCAGTTCTTC. The genes are TRBV2 and TRBJ2-1; the match to TRBD1 covers 9 bases. After removal of 3 bases from V and 4 bases from J, the junction contained 13 bases not matched to a gene. The CDR3 totals 18 residues. In germline, CDR1 is SNHLY, CDR2 FYNNEI.

The genes are TRBV5-6 and TRBJ1-5; no clear D gene. Trimming took off 0 bases at V and 1 base at J, with 11 bases between the two ends. The CDR3 has 16 residues. Germline V gene data show CDR1 as SGHDT and CDR2 as YYEEEE. The CDR3 loop is CASSLVGDLSNQPQHF. CDR3 nucleotide sequence: TGTGCCAGCAGCTTGGTCGGGGATTTGAGCAATCAGCCCCAGCATTTT.

This chain links TRBV6-5 with TRBJ2-3; 7 bases fit TRBD2. This CDR3 is built from 15 residues. In germline, CDR1 is MNHEY, CDR2 SVGAGI. V gave up 6 bases and J gave up 0 bases; unmatched junction bases: 6. The CDR3, as DNA: TGTGCCAGCAGCCGGGGGGAGACTAGCACAGATACGCAGTATTTT. Protein: CASSRGETSTDTQYF.

In this sample, this clone turned up once. The J gene is TRBJ1-2, the V gene TRBV6-5, with D uncertain. CDR1 MNHEY and CDR2 SVGAGI come from the germline V gene. V dropped 1 base and J dropped 6 bases, with 9 bases sitting between them. There are 13 residues in the CDR3. DNA for the CDR3: TGTGCCAGCAGTTACTATCCGAGTGATGGCTACACCTTC. This encodes CASSYYPSDGYTF.

The J gene is TRBJ2-7, the V gene TRBV19; 8 positions match TRBD1. The CDR3 extends over 16 amino acids. CDR1 is LNHDA and CDR2 is SQIVND in the germline V gene (reference sequence). The V and J ends lost 2 bases and 5 bases, in that order; junction bases with no gene match: 11. The CDR3 region has the DNA TGTGCCAGTAGTATATTCCGACAGGGGAATATCCACGAGCAGTACTTC. This gives the protein CASSIFRQGNIHEQYF. Based on the CDR3 plus reference TRBV19 and TRBJ2-7, the full variable domain is DGGITQSPKYLFRKEGQNVTLSCEQNLNHDAMYWYRQDPGQGLRLIYYSQIVNDFQKGDIAEGYSVSREKKESFPLTVTSAQKNPTAFYLCASSIFRQGNIHEQYFGPGTRLTVT.

This clone was picked up a small number of times. The chain carries TRBV5-6 and TRBJ1-1; 9 nucleotides line up with TRBD1. CDR1 and CDR2 (germline): SGHDT, YYEEEE. This CDR3 spans 15 amino acids. V shed 4 bases and J 4 bases; nucleotides not matched to a gene: 8. The CDR3 region is CASSVPGTGTTEAFF. The CDR3 coding sequence is TGTGCCAGCAGCGTCCCCGGGACAGGGACCACTGAAGCTTTCTTT.

This chain connects TRBV3-1 (or the pseudogene TRBV3-2) to TRBJ2-1; 16 nucleotides align to TRBD2. Trimming cost V 3 bases and J 1 base; bases outside gene matches: 9. The germline V gene encodes CDR1 LGHDT and CDR2 YNNKEL (reference sequence). This CDR3 has 20 residues. CDR3: CASSQPPGLAGGGSYNEQFF. DNA for the CDR3: TGTGCCAGCAGCCAGCCGCCGGGACTAGCGGGGGGGGGATCCTACAATGAGCAGTTCTTC.

V is TRBV6-5 and J is TRBJ2-1; 10 bases match TRBD1. CDR1 is MNHEY and CDR2 is SVGAGI in the germline V gene. V shed 6 bases, J shed 5 bases, and the junction held 7 bases outside the gene matches. The CDR3 spans 15 residues. DNA of the CDR3: TGTGCCAGCAGCCTCAGGGGACAGGGGAACAATGAGCAGTTCTTC. Its protein product is CASSLRGQGNNEQFF.

This chain uses TRBV5-4 with TRBJ2-2; 16 bases fit TRBD2. Germline V gene data show CDR1 as SGHNT and CDR2 as YYREEE (reference sequence). Unmatched junction bases numbered 13, after V lost 4 bases and J lost 4 bases. There are 20 residues in the CDR3. CDR3 DNA sequence: TGTGCCAGCAGCCCCATGGGCGGGACTAGCGGGGGGGTAGGCACCGGGGAGCTGTTTTTT. It is translated as CASSPMGGTSGGVGTGELFF.

The rearrangement joins TRBV9 to TRBJ2-6, with D hard to call. The germline V gene has CDR1 SGDLS and CDR2 YYNGEE. This CDR3 contains 13 residues. Trimming cost V 5 bases and J 2 bases, with 5 bases left between them. For the CDR3, the DNA is TGTGCCAGCAGGTCTACTGGGGCCAACGTCCTGACTTTC. It yields the protein CASRSTGANVLTF.

J is TRBJ2-1 and V is TRBV15; 12 bases agree with TRBD2. Germline loops: CDR1 LNHNV, CDR2 YYDKDF (reference sequence). This CDR3 region has 15 residues. V dropped 5 bases and J dropped 4; count of bases not matched to a gene: 3. The CDR3 region has the DNA TGTGCCACCAGCTCTCTAGCGGGGGGGTACAATGAGCAGTTCTTC. Translating it yields CATSSLAGGYNEQFF. The full variable domain, its missing parts supplied by reference TRBV15 and TRBJ2-1, is DAMVIQNPRYQVTQFGKPVTLSCSQTLNHNVMYWYQQKSSQAPKLLFHYYDKDFNNEADTPDNFQSRRPNTSFCFLDIRSPGLGDTAMYLCATSSLAGGYNEQFFGPGTRLTVL.

V usage is TRBV12-3 or TRBV12-4 and J usage is TRBJ2-2; D is perhaps TRBD1 (6 bases). CDR3 length: 13 residues. The V and J ends lost 5 bases and 6 bases respectively, with 10 bases between them. The CDR3, as DNA: TGTGCCAGCAGTCCGCAGGGGTCCGGGGAGCTGTTTTTT. As protein: CASSPQGSGELFF.

This clone was seen more than once but under ten times. The genes are TRBV7-6 and TRBJ1-3; D gene uncertain. This CDR3 is built from 15 residues. With 5 bases removed from V and 2 bases from J, the gap between germline ends came to 13 bases. Germline loops: CDR1 SGHVS, CDR2 FNYEAQ. The CDR3 loop reads CASSPGPGAGNTIYF. The CDR3, as DNA: TGTGCCAGCAGCCCCGGCCCCGGGGCTGGAAACACCATATATTTT.

The J gene is TRBJ2-7, the V gene TRBV4-3, with TRBD2 identical over 12 bases. The trim removed 3 bases at V and 4 bases at J, leaving 10 bases unmatched. Germline V gives CDR1 LGHNA, CDR2 YSLEER. This CDR3 contains 17 residues. CDR3 sequence: CASSHSLAGGRGYEQYF. CDR3 sequence (DNA): TGCGCCAGCAGCCACAGCCTAGCGGGGGGGCGGGGTTACGAGCAGTACTTC.

CDR3 DNA: TGTGCCAGCAGCTTGGGACAGGGGGCGCGGAATGAAAAACTGTTTTTT. Translation: CASSLGQGARNEKLFF. The chain links TRBV11-2 to TRBJ1-4; 12 nucleotides align to TRBD1. V shed 3 bases and J 5 bases; nucleotides not matched to a gene: 4. The CDR3 runs 16 residues. Per the germline V gene, CDR1 is SGHAT and CDR2 is FQNNGV.

The chain carries TRBV11-1 and TRBJ2-1; perhaps TRBD1 as D (5 bases). The CDR3 extends over 13 amino acids. Germline CDR1 SGHAT, CDR2 FQDESV (reference sequence). V dropped 3 bases and J dropped 5 bases, with 8 bases sitting between them. The CDR3, as DNA: TGTGCCAGCAGCTTTGACAGAAACAATGAGCAGTTCTTC. This encodes CASSFDRNNEQFF.